The entry below describes one T cell receptor (beta chain). Its matching antigen is unknown. The data derive from a study of early T cells in non-severe SARS-CoV-2 infection. Across the study: Investigators sequenced bulk RNA drawn from unsorted whole blood, and chains remained unpaired. Study-wide results and caveats: Missing private and CD4 specificities, VDJdb matching favored anti-spike CD8 responses.

Each single cDNA molecule received a unique molecular identifier. Each CDR3 protein gets one entry after TCRdb re-called the 5' RACE reads with MiXCR. Counted here are roughly 26,000 distinct CDR3 sequences, roughly 4.1% occurring once; the ten biggest clones make up 6.2%. This CDR3 has 16 amino acids. The germline V gene encodes CDR1 MNHEY and CDR2 SMNVEV (reference sequence). V gave up 5 bases and J gave up 2 bases, with 15 bases separating them. The receptor's source is an adult who was a healthcare worker with PCR-confirmed SARS-CoV-2 infection or an uninfected control (not recorded which). The chain combines TRBV27 with TRBJ1-4, with D maybe TRBD1 (6 bases). Material: whole blood. The CDR3 protein is CASSLDSDTTNEKLFF. CDR3 sequence (DNA): TGTGCCAGCAGTCTGGACAGCGATACTACTAATGAAAAACTGTTTTTT.